These 28 T cell receptor beta chains were sequenced from one sample in a study of naive and memory T cell subsets. The beta constant-region primer was an equimolar mix of two oligonucleotides covering TRBC1 and TRBC2. Ligated cDNA was amplified by four rounds of PCR with nested alpha and beta constant-region primers and SP2. TCRdb analysed the UMI-ligation and nested PCR reads with MiXCR anew, one entry per CDR3 protein. The sample includes about 120,000 distinct CDR3 sequences, around 35% of them seen just once. Sequences were obtained from central memory CD4+ T cells from blood. Receptors were obtained from a human donor in good health.

The gene calls are TRBV28 and TRBJ2-3; D is possibly TRBD2 (7 bases). The germline V gene has CDR1 MDHEN and CDR2 SYDVKM. Trimming took off 3 bases at V and 1 base at J, with 17 bases between the two ends. The CDR3 loop spans 17 amino acids. The CDR3 here is CASSFQRGGAGTDTQYF. The CDR3 region has the DNA TGTGCCAGCAGTTTCCAAAGGGGGGGAGCTGGCACAGATACGCAGTATTTT.

The chain combines TRBV6-2 or TRBV6-3 with TRBJ1-5; D not resolved. The V end was cut by 4 bases, the J end by 0 bases, with 7 bases between. The CDR3 length is 14 residues. In germline, CDR1 is MNHEY, CDR2 SVGEGT. In nucleotides, the CDR3 is TGTGCCAGCAGTTCCTACAGTAGCAATCAGCCCCAGCATTTT. Protein product: CASSSYSSNQPQHF.

The chain employs TRBV7-6 and TRBJ2-3; D gene ambiguous. V lost 1 base to trimming and J lost 5 bases, with 10 bases between them. CDR1 and CDR2 (germline): SGHVS, FNYEAQ. CDR3 length equals 14 residues. This chain's CDR3 is CASSLETAVDTQYF. The DNA of the CDR3 is TGTGCCAGCAGCTTAGAAACGGCGGTAGATACGCAGTATTTT.

This rearrangement joins TRBV7-9 to TRBJ1-1; TRBD1 agrees at 7 bases. J gave up 4 bases and V 5 bases, and 4 bases lay outside the gene matches. Germline CDR1 SEHNR, CDR2 FQNEAQ (reference sequence). CDR3 size: 13 residues. CDR3 residues: CASSRAGGTEAFF. The CDR3 DNA is TGTGCCAGCAGCCGAGCAGGGGGCACTGAAGCTTTCTTT.

The chain is built from TRBV18 and TRBJ2-3; D is ambiguous. Germline V lookup: CDR1 KGHSH, CDR2 LQKENI. The CDR3 is made up of 12 amino acids. The V and J ends lost 6 bases and 2 bases respectively, with 6 bases between them. The CDR3 DNA reads TGTGCCAGCTCCAAGGACACAGATACGCAGTATTTT. The encoded protein is CASSKDTDTQYF. Variable domain in full (rest from reference TRBV18 and TRBJ2-3): NAGVMQNPRHLVRRRGQEARLRCSPMKGHSHVYWYRQLPEEGLKFMVYLQKENIIDESGMPKERFSAEFPKEGPSILRIQQVVRGDSAAYFCASSKDTDTQYFGPGTRLTVL.

In this sample, this clonotype turned up once. The rearrangement links TRBV18 to TRBJ2-7; TRBD2 might be the D (7 bases). The ends were cut back, 0 bases at V and 3 bases at J, with 15 bases in the middle. CDR3 size: 16 residues. Germline loops: CDR1 KGHSH, CDR2 LQKENI. CDR3 bases: TGTGCCAGCTCACCACCGGCGCAGCGGGACAACTACGAGCAGTACTTC. Translation gives CASSPPAQRDNYEQYF.

The chain employs TRBV19 and TRBJ1-5; no firm D call. The CDR3 sequence is 13 residues long. Trimming stripped 7 bases from V and 3 bases from J, with 10 bases between. Germline lookup yields CDR1 LNHDA and CDR2 SQIVND (reference sequence). CDR3 protein: CASTTQANQPQHF. CDR3 DNA: TGTGCCAGTACCACCCAAGCCAATCAGCCCCAGCATTTT.

On this clonotype: The junction shows a germline mismatch at one end, possibly a read error. V is TRBV27 and J is TRBJ2-4, with D tentatively TRBD2 (6 bases). The CDR3 loop spans 14 amino acids. Germline CDR1 is MNHEY and CDR2 is SMNVEV (reference sequence). CDR3 in amino acids: CTSSLRGAGNIQYF. CDR3 bases: TGTACCAGCAGTTTACGAGGAGCGGGAAACATTCAGTACTTC.

The genes are TRBV10-2 and TRBJ2-1; perhaps TRBD2 as D (6 bases). The CDR3 is made up of 15 amino acids. Germline V gene sequence: CDR1 WSHSY, CDR2 SAAADI. The V end was cut by 3 bases, the J end by 5 bases, with 14 bases between. As DNA, the CDR3 is TGCGCCAGCAGTGATAACAGGAGGGGAAACAATGAGCAGTTCTTC. It encodes CASSDNRRGNNEQFF.

This clonotype has a count of ten or more. CDR3: CASSPTSGRAGEQFF. The CDR3 region has the DNA TGTGCCAGCAGCCCGACTAGCGGGAGGGCCGGTGAGCAGTTCTTC. The chain is built from TRBV7-2 and TRBJ2-1; 14 positions agree with TRBD2. CDR1 and CDR2 from the germline V gene are SGHTA and FQGNSA. Trimming took 5 bases from V and 9 from J; bases not matched to a gene: 6. This CDR3 has 15 amino acids. Together with reference TRBV7-2 and TRBJ2-1, the CDR3 gives the full variable domain: GAGVSQSPSNKVTEKGKDVELRCDPISGHTALYWYRQSLGQGLEFLIYFQGNSAPDKSGLPSDRFSAERTGGSVSTLTIQRTQQEDSAVYLCASSPTSGRAGEQFFGPGTRLTVL.

This clonotype was recorded only once. The J gene is TRBJ2-3, the V gene TRBV20-1; D is unclear. The CDR3 runs 13 residues. The germline gives CDR1 DFQATT, CDR2 SNEGSKA (reference sequence). With 2 bases removed from V and 3 bases from J, the gap between germline ends came to 9 bases. CDR3 nucleotides: TGCAGTGCTAGACGGCGGTTAACAGATACGCAGTATTTT. Protein sequence: CSARRRLTDTQYF.

J is TRBJ1-3 and V is TRBV15; D remains unclear. The CDR3 is made up of 15 amino acids. The V gene lost 0 bases and the J gene lost 0 bases, with 6 bases spanning the gap. Germline CDR1 and CDR2: LNHNV and YYDKDF (reference sequence). CDR3 protein: CATSRDEGSGNTIYF. As DNA, the CDR3 is TGTGCCACCAGCAGAGATGAAGGCTCTGGAAACACCATATATTTT.

This chain uses TRBV29-1 with TRBJ2-3, with D possibly being TRBD2 (6 bases). The germline V and J ends were trimmed by 3 bases and 3 bases, with 16 bases remaining between them. Germline CDR1 and CDR2: SQVTM and ANQGSEA. The CDR3 is 15 residues long. As DNA, the CDR3 is TGCAGCGTTGACCCCACCGGGACTGGGACAGATACGCAGTATTTT. It yields the protein CSVDPTGTGTDTQYF.

This rearrangement joins TRBV6-5 to TRBJ1-2, with D possibly TRBD1 on 5 matching bases. Germline CDR1 reads MNHEY; CDR2 reads SVGAGI. The V end was cut by 2 bases, the J end by 8 bases, with 12 bases between. The CDR3 is made up of 13 amino acids. CDR3 DNA sequence: TGTGCCAGCAGTTACGAGGCTCGGGGCGGCTACACCTTC. Protein sequence: CASSYEARGGYTF.

The V call is TRBV20-1, the J call TRBJ2-5; 8 bases align to TRBD1. The junction had 3 bases not matched to a gene; V was cut back by 5 bases and J by 4 bases. The CDR3 loop spans 12 amino acids. Germline loops: CDR1 DFQATT, CDR2 SNEGSKA (reference sequence). CDR3 DNA: TGCAGTGCTCTAGGACAGGGAGAGACCCAGTACTTC. The encoded protein is CSALGQGETQYF.

The chain links TRBV7-2 to TRBJ2-2; D unresolved. Deletions cut 3 bases from V and 2 bases from J, with 10 bases between. Germline V lookup: CDR1 SGHTA, CDR2 FQGNSA. This CDR3 comprises 15 residues. This CDR3 is CASSLTSLNTGELFF. The DNA of the CDR3 is TGTGCCAGCAGCTTGACCAGCTTAAACACCGGGGAGCTGTTTTTT.

This clonotype has only a few counts. The V gene is TRBV20-1, the J gene TRBJ2-1; 12 bases align to TRBD1. CDR3 length: 14 amino acids. Germline-derived CDR1 and CDR2 are DFQATT and SNEGSKA (reference sequence). Losses at the gene ends were 6 bases for V and 8 bases for J; bases not matched to a gene: 8. CDR3 bases: TGCAGTGCCTCTGGGGACAGGGGGCTCGATGAGCAGTTCTTC. This sequence encodes CSASGDRGLDEQFF.

CDR3 protein: CASSQTGKDTEAFF. The CDR3 DNA reads TGTGCCAGCAGCCAGACAGGGAAGGATACTGAAGCTTTCTTT. J is TRBJ1-1 and V is TRBV7-2; 7 bases agree with TRBD1. V lost 5 bases, J lost 5 bases, and 8 bases stayed unmatched. CDR3 length equals 14 residues. Germline assignment: CDR1 SGHTA and CDR2 FQGNSA.

The rearrangement joins TRBV7-3 to TRBJ2-3; 8 bases fit TRBD2. Looked up from germline, CDR1 is SGHTA and CDR2 is FQGTGA. This CDR3 contains 13 residues. Trimming cost V 5 bases and J 12 bases; bases outside gene matches: 10. The CDR3 spells CASSGSGSIYQYF. The CDR3 nucleotides read TGTGCCAGCAGCGGCAGCGGGAGCATTTATCAGTATTTT.

This clonotype was counted only a few times. The CDR3 region is CASSGMGGSRSEQYF. CDR3 nucleotide sequence: TGTGCCAGCAGCGGGATGGGCGGGAGTCGGTCCGAGCAGTACTTC. This chain joins TRBV9 and TRBJ2-7; 7 positions agree with TRBD2. The CDR3 runs to 15 residues. V lost 3 bases to trimming and J lost 6 bases; unmatched junction nucleotides: 12. Per germline, CDR1 SGDLS and CDR2 YYNGEE.

The chain carries TRBV5-1 and TRBJ2-6; D is perhaps TRBD1 or TRBD2 (7 bases each). V was shortened by 1 base and J by 1 base, with 12 bases between the two germline ends. The V gene's germline CDR1 is SGHRS and CDR2 YFSETQ. The CDR3 is made up of 17 amino acids. The CDR3 here is CASSLNRGGSGANVLTF. The CDR3 DNA reads as TGCGCCAGCAGCTTGAACAGGGGAGGGTCTGGGGCCAACGTCCTGACTTTC.

This clonotype was seen a few times. The gene calls are TRBV6-5 and TRBJ1-1; D ambiguous. Germline V gives CDR1 MNHEY, CDR2 SVGAGI. The CDR3 runs to 15 residues. V lost 6 bases, J lost 1 base, and 15 bases lay in between. CDR3: CASRTRLAENTEAFF. The CDR3 DNA reads TGTGCCAGCAGGACTAGGCTGGCGGAGAACACTGAAGCTTTCTTT.

The chain couples TRBV11-1 to TRBJ2-2; D may be TRBD2 (5 bases). Germline V gene lookup returns CDR1 SGHAT and CDR2 FQDESV (reference sequence). Trimming pared 5 bases from V and 4 bases from J, leaving 11 bases between. The CDR3 loop spans 14 amino acids. The CDR3 nucleotides are TGTGCCAGCAGCGGGAGTCGGGGCACCGGGGAGCTGTTTTTT. Amino acids: CASSGSRGTGELFF.

The V and J genes are TRBV20-1 and TRBJ1-2; D remains ambiguous. The length of the CDR3 is 14 residues. Trimming shortened V by 0 bases and J by 6 bases, and 14 bases separated the two germline ends. Germline V gene sequence: CDR1 DFQATT, CDR2 SNEGSKA (reference sequence). CDR3 in amino acids: CSARDRGGKDGYTF. DNA of the CDR3: TGCAGTGCTAGAGATCGGGGAGGGAAAGATGGCTACACCTTC.

CDR3 amino acids: CASSLVPNEKLFF. DNA for the CDR3: TGCGCCAGCAGCTTGGTTCCTAATGAAAAACTGTTTTTT. V is TRBV5-1 and J is TRBJ1-4; D gene ambiguous. V was trimmed by 0 bases and J by 3 bases, leaving 3 bases between them. The germline V gene has CDR1 SGHRS and CDR2 YFSETQ. The CDR3 covers 13 residues.

The chain carries TRBV6-1 and TRBJ2-3; 11 nucleotides line up with TRBD2. This CDR3 comprises 15 residues. With 6 bases clipped from V and 2 bases from J, the junction kept 4 bases outside the gene matches. Germline V gene sequence: CDR1 MNHNS, CDR2 SASEGT. CDR3 residues: CASRATSGVTDTQYF. The DNA for the CDR3 is TGTGCCAGCAGGGCGACTAGCGGGGTCACAGATACGCAGTATTTT.

The chain combines TRBV6-6 with TRBJ2-4; possibly TRBD2 for D (5 bases). The CDR3 is 16 residues long. Trimming pared 2 bases from V and 3 bases from J, leaving 14 bases between. Germline CDR1 MNHNY, CDR2 SVGAGI (reference sequence). The CDR3 spells CASSYADGSGKNIQYF. CDR3 coding DNA: TGTGCCAGCAGTTACGCCGATGGGAGCGGCAAAAACATTCAGTACTTC.

The CDR3 bases are TGCAGCGTTACCTACTCCAGGGGTGAGACCCAGTACTTC. It translates to CSVTYSRGETQYF. The chain links TRBV29-1 to TRBJ2-5; TRBD1 might be the D (6 bases). The CDR3 runs 13 residues. V lost 5 bases, J lost 5 bases, and 15 bases lay in between. Germline V CDR1 and CDR2: SQVTM, ANQGSEA.